These 31 T cell receptor beta chains were sequenced from one sample in a study of tumor-infiltrating lymphocytes in localized non-small cell lung cancer. TCRdb keeps only in-frame clones here, not all; method: immunoSEQ multiplex PCR. This sample has under 20,000 clones; 69% occur once, and the top ten carry 6.5%. The sequenced sample consisted of lung tumor tissue. These receptors all stem from a human donor with non-small cell lung cancer.

The genes are TRBV28 and TRBJ2-7, with 7 positions matching TRBD1. J lost 2 bases, V lost 6 bases, and 4 bases had no gene match. Germline V gives CDR1 MDHEN, CDR2 SYDVKM. The CDR3 runs to 13 residues. The CDR3 DNA follows: TGTGCCAGCAGACCGGGACAGACCTACGAGCAGTACTTC. Its translation: CASRPGQTYEQYF.

The rearrangement joins TRBV6-5 to TRBJ2-1; the D is unclear. CDR3 size: 14 residues. CDR1 is MNHEY and CDR2 is SVGAGI in the germline V gene. Between the trimmed V and J ends, which lost 2 bases and 0 bases, there was a span of 5 bases. Here the CDR3 DNA reads TGTGCCAGCAGTTACCCTAGCTCCTACAATGAGCAGTTCTTC. It translates to CASSYPSSYNEQFF.

The gene calls are TRBV10-1 and TRBJ2-7; no firm D call. The CDR3 contains 13 residues. V was cut by 8 bases and J by 9 bases, with 20 bases left in between. Germline assignment: CDR1 WNHNN and CDR2 SYGVQD (reference sequence). CDR3 amino acids: CASGQTNDDRQYF. The CDR3 coding sequence is TGCGCCAGCGGCCAAACCAACGACGATCGGCAGTACTTC.

This clone was counted between two and nine times. The CDR3 loop is CASSPLGGQGFTEAFF. The CDR3, as DNA: TGTGCCAGCTCACCACTTGGCGGACAGGGATTCACTGAAGCTTTCTTT. J is TRBJ1-1 and V is TRBV18; TRBD1 agrees at 8 bases. This CDR3 region has 16 residues. Per the germline V gene, CDR1 is KGHSH and CDR2 is LQKENI. Germline trimming cut 1 base from V and 4 bases from J; bases unmatched to any gene: 8.

The chain recombines TRBV7-2 with TRBJ2-1; tentative D call: TRBD2 (6 bases). V lost 5 bases to trimming and J lost 10 bases, with 9 bases between them. Germline assignment: CDR1 SGHTA and CDR2 FQGNSA. This CDR3 is built from 11 residues. In DNA, the CDR3 is TGTGCCAGCAGCCGAAGCGGGGAGCAGTTCTTC. Translating gives CASSRSGEQFF.

The chain joins TRBV5-1 to TRBJ2-1; no firm D call. The CDR3 totals 14 residues. Looked up from germline, CDR1 is SGHRS and CDR2 is YFSETQ. The V end was cut by 0 bases, the J end by 6 bases, with 10 bases between. The CDR3 DNA follows: TGCGCCAGCAGCTTGGTTTCTAGTACCAATGAGCAGTTCTTC. Protein sequence: CASSLVSSTNEQFF.

This rearrangement joins TRBV11-2 to TRBJ1-2; 8 bases map to TRBD1. The CDR3 has 14 amino acids. The germline V gene has CDR1 SGHAT and CDR2 FQNNGV. V trimming: 4 bases; J trimming: 4 bases; junction bases outside the gene matches: 5. The DNA of the CDR3 is TGTGCCAGCAGCTACAGGGGGGCAGGCTATGGCTACACCTTC. This sequence encodes CASSYRGAGYGYTF.

The chain employs TRBV9 and TRBJ2-2, with D possibly matching TRBD2 (6 bases). CDR1 SGDLS and CDR2 YYNGEE come from the germline V gene. The CDR3 is 14 amino acids. The germline V and J ends were trimmed by 0 bases and 6 bases, with 9 bases remaining between them. The CDR3 region has the DNA TGTGCCAGCAGCGTAGGCGGGGAGGCCGGGGAGCTGTTTTTT. Amino acids: CASSVGGEAGELFF.

The chain links TRBV30 to TRBJ2-1, with D possibly TRBD1 on 6 matching bases. Germline lookup yields CDR1 GTSNPN and CDR2 SVGIG (reference sequence). Trimming stripped 2 bases from V and 1 base from J, with 15 bases between. The CDR3 sequence is 16 residues long. In DNA form, the CDR3 reads TGTGCCTGGAGTACCTTCGGGACACATTCCTACAATGAGCAGTTCTTC. This codes for CAWSTFGTHSYNEQFF.

The chain recombines TRBV5-1 with TRBJ2-1, with TRBD1 identical over 7 bases. Germline assignment: CDR1 SGHRS and CDR2 YFSETQ. V lost 0 bases, J lost 9 bases, and 12 bases stayed unmatched. CDR3 length: 16 residues. For the CDR3, the DNA is TGCGCCAGCAGCTTGGGGGGGACAGTGTTAGAGAGTGAGCAGTTCTTC. Its protein product is CASSLGGTVLESEQFF.

This clone appeared a few times. The rearrangement links TRBV10-3 to TRBJ2-1; 7 bases align to TRBD2. This CDR3 region has 13 residues. Germline loops: CDR1 ENHRY, CDR2 SYGVKD. The V segment lost 10 bases and the J segment 2 bases; nucleotides outside the gene matches: 5. The CDR3 protein is CATLGGTYNEQFF. CDR3 nucleotide sequence: TGTGCCACCCTGGGGGGGACCTACAATGAGCAGTTCTTC.

This clone was observed a few times. The CDR3 here is CASSPAGTSYNEQFF. The CDR3 region has the DNA TGTGCCAGCAGCCCGGCGGGTACCTCCTACAATGAGCAGTTCTTC. The chain combines TRBV7-7 with TRBJ2-1; possibly TRBD2 for D (5 bases). The CDR3 totals 15 residues. Germline values: CDR1 SSHAT, CDR2 FNYEAQ (reference sequence). Trimming removed 5 bases from V and 0 bases from J, with 11 bases in between.

This chain uses TRBV6-4 with TRBJ1-4; D call uncertain. Germline V gene lookup returns CDR1 MRHNA and CDR2 SNTAGT. The CDR3 runs 12 residues. The ends were cut back, 5 bases at V and 5 bases at J, with 6 bases in the middle. The DNA of the CDR3 is TGTGCCAGCAGTCCGGGGAATGAAAAACTGTTTTTT. This gives the protein CASSPGNEKLFF.

The chain couples TRBV6-5 to TRBJ2-7, with a tentative D call TRBD1 (7 bases). This CDR3 contains 14 residues. Germline V CDR1 and CDR2: MNHEY, SVGAGI. V shed 5 bases and J shed 2 bases, with 13 bases lying between them. The CDR3 region is CASSDGGTAYEQYF. CDR3 nucleotides: TGTGCCAGCAGTGACGGCGGGACAGCCTACGAGCAGTACTTC.

This clone was counted between two and nine times. The J gene is TRBJ1-2, the V gene TRBV10-3; D is unclear. The CDR3 sequence is 13 residues long. V was cut by 2 bases and J by 0 bases, with 4 bases left in between. Germline CDR1 ENHRY, CDR2 SYGVKD. CDR3 sequence reads: CAISENPNYGYTF. The CDR3 region has the DNA TGTGCCATCAGTGAGAACCCTAACTATGGCTACACCTTC.

This rearrangement joins TRBV7-9 to TRBJ2-2; 9 bases match TRBD2. Trimming cost V 0 bases and J 5 bases; bases outside gene matches: 4. CDR1 is SEHNR and CDR2 is FQNEAQ in the germline V gene (reference sequence). This CDR3 comprises 16 residues. The CDR3 sequence: CASSLASGGQTGELFF. CDR3 coding DNA: TGTGCCAGCAGCTTAGCTAGCGGGGGACAGACCGGGGAGCTGTTTTTT.

This clone has a handful of counts. This chain's CDR3 is CASSGGTFTGELFF. Written as DNA, the CDR3 is TGTGCCAGTAGTGGCGGGACTTTCACCGGGGAGCTGTTTTTT. The chain is built from TRBV19 and TRBJ2-2; D is possibly TRBD2 (6 bases). Trimming left V 5 bases short and J 4 bases short, with 11 bases between. The CDR3 has 14 residues. Per germline, CDR1 LNHDA and CDR2 SQIVND (reference sequence).

V usage is TRBV7-2 and J usage is TRBJ2-1; D may be TRBD2 (7 bases). This CDR3 contains 16 residues. Trimming took 2 bases from V and 0 from J, leaving 11 bases between them. CDR1 and CDR2 from the germline V gene are SGHTA and FQGNSA. This CDR3 is CASSLYGGASYNEQFF. For the CDR3, the DNA is TGTGCCAGCAGCTTATATGGGGGGGCCTCCTACAATGAGCAGTTCTTC.

In DNA form, the CDR3 reads TGTGCCATCAGTGTCCAGGCCTCCTACAATGAGCAGTTCTTC. It specifies CAISVQASYNEQFF. The rearrangement uses TRBV10-3 and TRBJ2-1, with unresolved D. This CDR3 has 14 residues. The V end lost 4 bases, the J end lost 0 bases, and 7 bases lay between the germline ends. CDR1 and CDR2 from the germline V gene are ENHRY and SYGVKD.

J is TRBJ2-5 and V is TRBV9; 7 nucleotides line up with TRBD2. The V gene's germline CDR1 is SGDLS and CDR2 YYNGEE. The CDR3 is 15 amino acids. J was trimmed by 5 bases and V by 3 bases; bases with no gene match: 10. CDR3 in DNA: TGTGCCAGCAGCGCGTCTAGCGGTGTAGGGGAGACCCAGTACTTC. Its translation: CASSASSGVGETQYF.

J is TRBJ1-6 and V is TRBV27, with a possible D match to TRBD1 (6 bases). The ends were cut back, 2 bases at V and 9 bases at J, with 11 bases in the middle. This CDR3 comprises 14 residues. CDR1 and CDR2 (germline): MNHEY, SMNVEV (reference sequence). The CDR3 bases are TGTGCCAGCAGTTTAGGAGGGGGAGGTTCACCCCTCCACTTT. Its translation is CASSLGGGGSPLHF.

The table lists this clone with a few counts. This CDR3 is CATSRDSTETQYF. The CDR3, as DNA: TGTGCCACCAGCAGAGATTCAACCGAGACCCAGTACTTC. The rearrangement links TRBV15 to TRBJ2-5, with D unclear. The germline V gene has CDR1 LNHNV and CDR2 YYDKDF (reference sequence). The CDR3 extends over 13 amino acids. V shed 0 bases and J shed 5 bases, with 7 bases lying between them.

This chain joins TRBV28 and TRBJ2-7, with 8 bases matching TRBD1. From germline, CDR1 is MDHEN and CDR2 SYDVKM. The CDR3 runs 15 residues. With 7 bases clipped from V and 7 bases from J, the junction kept 15 bases outside the gene matches. The CDR3 loop reads CASTPTFGQGREQYF. The DNA for the CDR3 is TGTGCCAGCACCCCCACCTTCGGACAGGGAAGGGAGCAGTACTTC.

This sequence joins TRBV30 and TRBJ2-1; TRBD2 matches at 7 bases. V was clipped by 0 bases and J by 12 bases; unmatched bases: 5. Germline assignment: CDR1 GTSNPN and CDR2 SVGIG (reference sequence). The CDR3 loop spans 12 amino acids. CDR3 in amino acids: CAWSVRGRGQFF. DNA for the CDR3: TGTGCCTGGAGTGTACGGGGGAGGGGGCAGTTCTTC.

The V gene is TRBV27, the J gene TRBJ2-1, with 12 positions matching TRBD2. Germline V lookup: CDR1 MNHEY, CDR2 SMNVEV (reference sequence). This CDR3 spans 17 amino acids. J was trimmed by 6 bases and V by 3 bases; bases with no gene match: 9. CDR3 residues: CASSFLRTSGAINEQFF. The CDR3 DNA reads TGTGCCAGCAGTTTCCTCAGGACTAGCGGGGCCATCAATGAGCAGTTCTTC.

This chain's CDR3 is CASSSLTYEQYF. The CDR3 nucleotides are TGTGCCAGCAGTTCGTTGACCTACGAGCAGTACTTC. This sequence joins TRBV6-5 and TRBJ2-7; D uncertain. This CDR3 has 12 amino acids. V was cut by 4 bases and J by 2 bases, with 6 bases left in between. CDR1 and CDR2 from the germline V gene are MNHEY and SVGAGI.

The chain links TRBV30 to TRBJ2-3; D gene ambiguous. The CDR3 is 12 amino acids. The germline V gene encodes CDR1 GTSNPN and CDR2 SVGIG (reference sequence). The ends were cut back, 5 bases at V and 7 bases at J, with 13 bases in the middle. CDR3 DNA: TGTGCCTGGGGTCTAGACGGCTATACGCAGTATTTT. Amino acids: CAWGLDGYTQYF.

This rearrangement joins TRBV5-5 to TRBJ2-1; D possibly matches TRBD1 or TRBD2 (5 bases each). This CDR3 has 16 residues. The germline gives CDR1 SGHKS, CDR2 YYEKEE (reference sequence). V was trimmed by 4 bases and J by 0 bases, leaving 14 bases between them. The CDR3 DNA sequence: TGTGCCAGCAGCGTCGGGACGACGAGCTCCTACAATGAGCAGTTCTTC. It translates to CASSVGTTSSYNEQFF.

The V and J genes are TRBV29-1 and TRBJ2-1, with TRBD2 matching 7 bases. This CDR3 has 20 amino acids. V shed 5 bases and J 2 bases; nucleotides not matched to a gene: 24. CDR1 and CDR2 from the germline V gene are SQVTM and ANQGSEA. The CDR3: CSVLPVWSFASGNAYNEQFF. The CDR3, as DNA: TGCAGCGTTTTGCCAGTCTGGAGTTTCGCTAGCGGAAACGCCTACAATGAGCAGTTCTTC.

CDR3 DNA sequence: TGTGCCAGCAGGGGATCAGACAATACGCAGTATTTT. Translating gives CASRGSDNTQYF. J is TRBJ2-3 and V is TRBV6-6, with D hard to call. The germline V gene encodes CDR1 MNHNY and CDR2 SVGAGI (reference sequence). V lost 6 bases to trimming and J lost 7 bases, with 11 bases between them. The CDR3 is 12 residues long.

The chain joins TRBV7-9 to TRBJ1-3; possibly TRBD1 for D (5 bases). Germline values: CDR1 SEHNR, CDR2 FQNEAQ (reference sequence). V was pared by 4 bases and J by 0 bases, with 10 bases between. The CDR3 consists of 15 residues. Here the CDR3 reads CASSYGAVSGNTIYF. CDR3 DNA sequence: TGTGCCAGCAGCTATGGGGCAGTCTCTGGAAACACCATATATTTT. Full variable domain (missing parts from reference TRBV7-9 and TRBJ1-3): DTGVSQNPRHKITKRGQNVTFRCDPISEHNRLYWYRQTLGQGPEFLTYFQNEAQLEKSRLLSDRFSAERPKGSFSTLEIQRTEQGDSAMYLCASSYGAVSGNTIYFGEGSWLTVV.